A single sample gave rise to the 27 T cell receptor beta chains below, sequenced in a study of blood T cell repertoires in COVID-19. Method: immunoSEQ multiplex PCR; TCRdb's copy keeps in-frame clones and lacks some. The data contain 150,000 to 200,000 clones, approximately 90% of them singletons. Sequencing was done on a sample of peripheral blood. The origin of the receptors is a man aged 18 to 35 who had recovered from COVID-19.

The CDR3 DNA sequence: TGTGCCAGCAGCTTAGCCTGGACTGAAGCTTTCTTT. Residues: CASSLAWTEAFF. The J gene is TRBJ1-1, the V gene TRBV5-6, with D uncertain. The V gene lost 2 bases and the J gene lost 5 bases, with 7 bases spanning the gap. This CDR3 comprises 12 residues. The germline CDR1 and CDR2 sequences are SGHDT and YYEEEE.

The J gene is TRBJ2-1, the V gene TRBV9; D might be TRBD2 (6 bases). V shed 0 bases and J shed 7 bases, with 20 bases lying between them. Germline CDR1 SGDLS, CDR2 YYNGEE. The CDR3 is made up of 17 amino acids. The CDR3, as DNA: TGTGCCAGCAGCGTAGGGGGTTGGGGGGACCGATCAAATGAGCAGTTCTTC. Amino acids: CASSVGGWGDRSNEQFF.

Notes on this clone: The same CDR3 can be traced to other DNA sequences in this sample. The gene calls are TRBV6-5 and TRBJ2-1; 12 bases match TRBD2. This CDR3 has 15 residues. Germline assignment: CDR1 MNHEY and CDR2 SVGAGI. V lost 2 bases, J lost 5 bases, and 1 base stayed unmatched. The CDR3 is CASSYRTSGNNEQFF. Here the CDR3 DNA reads TGTGCCAGCAGTTACCGGACTAGCGGGAACAATGAGCAGTTCTTC.

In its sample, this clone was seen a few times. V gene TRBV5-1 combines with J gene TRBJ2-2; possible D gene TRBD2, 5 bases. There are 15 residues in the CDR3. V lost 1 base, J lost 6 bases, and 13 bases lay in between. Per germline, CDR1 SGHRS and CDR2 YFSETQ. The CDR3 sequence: CASSLTAGRAGELFF. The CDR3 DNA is TGCGCCAGCAGCTTGACGGCGGGTAGGGCCGGGGAGCTGTTTTTT.

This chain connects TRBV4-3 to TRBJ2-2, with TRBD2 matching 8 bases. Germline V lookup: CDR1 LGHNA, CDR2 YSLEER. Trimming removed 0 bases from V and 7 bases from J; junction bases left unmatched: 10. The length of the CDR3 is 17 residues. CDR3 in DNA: TGCGCCAGCAGCCAAGATCGTCGGGAGGGCCGAGGCGGGGAGCTGTTTTTT. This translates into CASSQDRREGRGGELFF.

CDR3 in DNA: TGTGCCAGCAGACATGGACTAGCGGGGACGAACACCGGGGAGCTGTTTTTT. Encoded protein: CASRHGLAGTNTGELFF. The chain is built from TRBV7-8 and TRBJ2-2; 12 bases are a match to TRBD2. This CDR3 is 17 amino acids long. After removal of 6 bases from V and 0 bases from J, the junction contained 5 bases not matched to a gene. Germline V gene data show CDR1 as SGHVS and CDR2 as FQNEAQ.

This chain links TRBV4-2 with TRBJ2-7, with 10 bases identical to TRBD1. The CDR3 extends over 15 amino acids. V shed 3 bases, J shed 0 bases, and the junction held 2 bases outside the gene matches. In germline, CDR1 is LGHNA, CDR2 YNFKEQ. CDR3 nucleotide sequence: TGTGCCAGCAGCCAGGGACAGGGGCTCTCCTACGAGCAGTACTTC. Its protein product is CASSQGQGLSYEQYF.

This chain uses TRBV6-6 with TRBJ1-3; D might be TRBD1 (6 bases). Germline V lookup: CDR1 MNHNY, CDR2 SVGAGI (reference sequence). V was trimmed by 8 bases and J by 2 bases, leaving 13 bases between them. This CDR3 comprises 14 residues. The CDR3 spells CASGQRGTGNTIYF. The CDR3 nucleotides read TGTGCCAGCGGACAGCGAGGGACTGGAAACACCATATATTTT.

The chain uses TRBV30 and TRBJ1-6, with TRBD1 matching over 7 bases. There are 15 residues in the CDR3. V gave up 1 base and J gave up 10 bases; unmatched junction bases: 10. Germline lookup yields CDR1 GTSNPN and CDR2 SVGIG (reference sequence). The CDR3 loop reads CAWSALTGRGSPLHF. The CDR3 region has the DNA TGTGCCTGGAGTGCATTGACAGGGAGAGGATCACCCCTCCACTTT. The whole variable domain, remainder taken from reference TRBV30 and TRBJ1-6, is SQTIHQWPATLVQPVGSPLSLECTVEGTSNPNLYWYRQAAGRGLQLLFYSVGIGQISSEVPQNLSASRPQDRQFILSSKKLLLSDSGFYLCAWSALTGRGSPLHFGNGTRLTVT.

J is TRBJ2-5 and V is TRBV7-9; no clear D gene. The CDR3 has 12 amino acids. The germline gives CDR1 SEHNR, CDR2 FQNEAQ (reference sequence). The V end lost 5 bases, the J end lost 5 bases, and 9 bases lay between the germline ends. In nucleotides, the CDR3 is TGTGCCAGCAGCCCTTTGTATGAGACCCAGTACTTC. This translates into CASSPLYETQYF.

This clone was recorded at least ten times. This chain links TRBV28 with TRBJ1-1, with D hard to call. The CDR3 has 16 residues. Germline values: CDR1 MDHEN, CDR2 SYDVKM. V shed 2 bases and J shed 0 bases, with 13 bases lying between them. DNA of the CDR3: TGTGCCAGCAGTTTAACCGGGTTCTCGATGAACACTGAAGCTTTCTTT. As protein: CASSLTGFSMNTEAFF. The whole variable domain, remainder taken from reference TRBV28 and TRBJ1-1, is DVKVTQSSRYLVKRTGEKVFLECVQDMDHENMFWYRQDPGLGLRLIYFSYDVKMKEKGDIPEGYSVSREKKERFSLILESASTNQTSMYLCASSLTGFSMNTEAFFGQGTRLTVV.

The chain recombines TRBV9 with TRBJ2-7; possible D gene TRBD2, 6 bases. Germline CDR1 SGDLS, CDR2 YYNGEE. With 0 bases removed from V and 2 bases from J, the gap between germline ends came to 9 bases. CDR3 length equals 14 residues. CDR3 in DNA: TGTGCCAGCAGCGTAGGATTAGCGGCCTACGAGCAGTACTTC. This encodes CASSVGLAAYEQYF.

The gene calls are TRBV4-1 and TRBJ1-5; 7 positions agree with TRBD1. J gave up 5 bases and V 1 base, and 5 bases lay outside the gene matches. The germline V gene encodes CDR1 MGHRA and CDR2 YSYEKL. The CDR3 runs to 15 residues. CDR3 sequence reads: CASSQGQGTDQPQHF. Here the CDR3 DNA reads TGCGCCAGCAGCCAAGGACAGGGAACGGATCAGCCCCAGCATTTT.

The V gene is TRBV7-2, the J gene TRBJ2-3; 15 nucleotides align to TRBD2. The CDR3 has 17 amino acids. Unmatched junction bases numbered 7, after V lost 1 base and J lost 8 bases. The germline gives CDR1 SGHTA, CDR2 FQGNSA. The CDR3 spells CASSLDGTSGRMGTQYF. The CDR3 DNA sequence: TGTGCCAGCAGCTTAGATGGGACTAGCGGGAGGATGGGTACGCAGTATTTT.

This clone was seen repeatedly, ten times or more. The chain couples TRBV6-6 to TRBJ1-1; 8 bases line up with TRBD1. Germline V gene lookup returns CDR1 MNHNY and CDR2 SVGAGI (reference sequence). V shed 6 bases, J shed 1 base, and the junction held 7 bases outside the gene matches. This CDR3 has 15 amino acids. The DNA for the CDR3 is TGTGCCAGCAGGTCCCATGGACAGGGGAACACTGAAGCTTTCTTT. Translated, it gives CASRSHGQGNTEAFF.

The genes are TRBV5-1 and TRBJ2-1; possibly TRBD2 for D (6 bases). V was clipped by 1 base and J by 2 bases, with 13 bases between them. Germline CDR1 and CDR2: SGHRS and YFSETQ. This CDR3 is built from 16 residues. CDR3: CASSLNGGKTYNEQFF. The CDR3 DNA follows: TGCGCCAGCAGCTTGAATGGCGGGAAAACCTACAATGAGCAGTTCTTC.

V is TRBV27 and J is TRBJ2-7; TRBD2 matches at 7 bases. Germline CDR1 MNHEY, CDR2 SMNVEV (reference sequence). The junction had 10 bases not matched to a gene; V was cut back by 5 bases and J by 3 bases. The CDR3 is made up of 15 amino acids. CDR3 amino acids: CASSPLAGAIYEQYF. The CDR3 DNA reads TGTGCCAGCAGTCCCCTGGCGGGAGCAATCTACGAGCAGTACTTC.

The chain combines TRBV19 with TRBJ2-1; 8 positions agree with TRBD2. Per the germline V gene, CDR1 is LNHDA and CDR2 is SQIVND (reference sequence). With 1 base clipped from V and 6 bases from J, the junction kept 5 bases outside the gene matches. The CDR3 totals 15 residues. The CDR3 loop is CASSIASGSFNEQFF. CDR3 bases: TGTGCCAGTAGTATAGCGAGCGGGAGTTTCAATGAGCAGTTCTTC.

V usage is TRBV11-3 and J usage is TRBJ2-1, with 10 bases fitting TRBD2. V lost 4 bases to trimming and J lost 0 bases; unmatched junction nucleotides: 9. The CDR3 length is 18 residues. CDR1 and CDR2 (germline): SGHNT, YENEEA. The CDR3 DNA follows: TGTGCCAGCAGCTACGGACTAGCGGACCAAAGCTCCTACAATGAGCAGTTCTTC. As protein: CASSYGLADQSSYNEQFF.

The CDR3 DNA sequence: TGTGCCAGCAGCTTGGGACTCCTCACAGATACGCAGTATTTT. Protein: CASSLGLLTDTQYF. V usage is TRBV5-4 and J usage is TRBJ2-3; D call uncertain. The CDR3 totals 14 residues. V was shortened by 0 bases and J by 2 bases, with 7 bases between the two germline ends. Germline loops: CDR1 SGHNT, CDR2 YYREEE (reference sequence).

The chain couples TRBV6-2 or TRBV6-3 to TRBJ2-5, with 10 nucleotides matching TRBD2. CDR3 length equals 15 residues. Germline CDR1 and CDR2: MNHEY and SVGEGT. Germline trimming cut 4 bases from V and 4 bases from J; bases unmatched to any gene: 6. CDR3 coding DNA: TGTGCCAGCAGTTTCCTAGCGGGAGTGGGAGAGACCCAGTACTTC. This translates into CASSFLAGVGETQYF.

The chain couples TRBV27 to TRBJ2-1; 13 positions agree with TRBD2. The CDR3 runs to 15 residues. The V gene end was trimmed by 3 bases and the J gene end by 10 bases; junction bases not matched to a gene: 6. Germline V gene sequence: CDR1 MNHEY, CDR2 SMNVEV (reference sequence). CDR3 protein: CASSFGTSGTREQFF. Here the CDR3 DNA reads TGTGCCAGCAGTTTTGGGACTAGCGGGACCCGAGAGCAGTTCTTC.

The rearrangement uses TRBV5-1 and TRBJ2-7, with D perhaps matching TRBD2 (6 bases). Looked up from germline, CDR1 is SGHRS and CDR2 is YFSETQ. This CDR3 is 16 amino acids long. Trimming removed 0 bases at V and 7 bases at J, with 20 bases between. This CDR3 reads CASSLGRTPPAGEQYF. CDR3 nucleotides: TGCGCCAGCAGCTTGGGTCGGACACCGCCGGCGGGGGAGCAGTACTTC.

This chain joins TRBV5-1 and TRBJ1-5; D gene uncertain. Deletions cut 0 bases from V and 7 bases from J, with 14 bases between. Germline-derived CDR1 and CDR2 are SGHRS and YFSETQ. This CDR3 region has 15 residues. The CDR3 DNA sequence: TGCGCCAGCAGCTTGGACTCGGGGATAGGGCAGCCCCAGCATTTT. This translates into CASSLDSGIGQPQHF. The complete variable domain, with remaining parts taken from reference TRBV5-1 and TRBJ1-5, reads KAGVTQTPRYLIKTRGQQVTLSCSPISGHRSVSWYQQTPGQGLQFLFEYFSETQRNKGNFPGRFSGRQFSNSRSEMNVSTLELGDSALYLCASSLDSGIGQPQHFGDGTRLSIL.

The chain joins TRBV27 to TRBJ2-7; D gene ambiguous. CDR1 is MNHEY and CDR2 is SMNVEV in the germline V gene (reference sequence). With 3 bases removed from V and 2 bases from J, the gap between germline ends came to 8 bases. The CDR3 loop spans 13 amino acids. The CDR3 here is CASSLGSAYEQYF. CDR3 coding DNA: TGTGCCAGCAGTTTGGGCAGTGCCTACGAGCAGTACTTC.

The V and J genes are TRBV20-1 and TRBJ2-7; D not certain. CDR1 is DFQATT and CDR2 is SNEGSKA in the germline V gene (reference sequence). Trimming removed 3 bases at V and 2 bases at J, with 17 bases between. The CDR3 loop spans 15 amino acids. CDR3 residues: CSASKSLFKAYEQYF. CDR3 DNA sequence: TGCAGTGCTAGTAAGAGTCTCTTCAAAGCCTACGAGCAGTACTTC.

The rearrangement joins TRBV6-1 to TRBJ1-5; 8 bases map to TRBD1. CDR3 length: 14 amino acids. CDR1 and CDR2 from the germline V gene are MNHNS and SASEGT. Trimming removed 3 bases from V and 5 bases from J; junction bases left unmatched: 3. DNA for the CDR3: TGTGCCAGCAGTGAGGACAGGGATCATCAGCCCCAGCATTTT. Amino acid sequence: CASSEDRDHQPQHF.